These 32 T cell receptor beta chains were all obtained from the same sample, sequenced in a study of cytomegalovirus exposure and HLA in healthy donors. Here immunoSEQ multiplex PCR was the method, and the copy in TCRdb shows in-frame clones only, minus some. The table has 90,000 to 100,000 clones, about 90% seen once. The material sequenced was PBMCs. These receptors originate from a man aged 18 to 30 in good health and CMV-seropositive.

J is TRBJ1-5 and V is TRBV5-4; no reliable D call. Trimming cost V 0 bases and J 1 base, with 8 bases left between them. Germline V CDR1 and CDR2: SGHNT, YYREEE (reference sequence). The CDR3 spans 15 residues. In DNA, the CDR3 is TGTGCCAGCAGCTTGGATCCGGGGAGCAATCAGCCCCAGCATTTT. It specifies CASSLDPGSNQPQHF. Looking up the rest from reference TRBV5-4 and TRBJ1-5 gives the full variable domain: ETGVTQSPTHLIKTRGQQVTLRCSSQSGHNTVSWYQQALGQGPQFIFQYYREEENGRGNFPPRFSGLQFPNYSSELNVNALELDDSALYLCASSLDPGSNQPQHFGDGTRLSIL.

The V gene is TRBV5-1, the J gene TRBJ2-7, with D perhaps matching TRBD1 (5 bases). Trimming removed 0 bases from V and 1 base from J, with 20 bases in between. Germline-derived CDR1 and CDR2 are SGHRS and YFSETQ. The CDR3 extends over 18 amino acids. The CDR3 loop reads CASSLATLQVGASYEQYF. As DNA, the CDR3 is TGCGCCAGCAGCTTGGCGACCCTACAGGTGGGTGCATCCTACGAGCAGTACTTC.

The J gene is TRBJ1-3, the V gene TRBV5-1; D call uncertain. The CDR3 consists of 18 residues. Trimming took off 2 bases at V and 4 bases at J, with 22 bases between the two ends. CDR1 is SGHRS, CDR2 YFSETQ, per germline. CDR3 amino acids: CASSLSWASPSSGNTIYF. CDR3 in DNA: TGCGCCAGCAGCTTATCGTGGGCCTCACCCTCGAGCGGAAACACCATATATTTT.

This sequence joins TRBV11-2 and TRBJ2-5, with D perhaps matching TRBD2 (5 bases). CDR3 length equals 17 residues. CDR1 SGHAT and CDR2 FQNNGV come from the germline V gene. V lost 1 base, J lost 5 bases, and 20 bases lay in between. The CDR3 DNA reads as TGTGCCAGCAGCTTAGTTGTATCCAAGTGGGAGAGGGAGACCCAGTACTTC. Protein product: CASSLVVSKWERETQYF.

The chain carries TRBV11-3 and TRBJ1-4; TRBD1 matches 7 bases. Trimming at V came to 2 bases and at J to 5 bases, leaving 17 bases not matched to a gene. The CDR3 is made up of 19 amino acids. The germline gives CDR1 SGHNT, CDR2 YENEEA. This CDR3 reads CASSLYLLPPGQQNEKLFF. In nucleotides, the CDR3 is TGTGCCAGCAGCTTATATCTACTGCCCCCGGGACAGCAAAATGAAAAACTGTTTTTT.

This chain uses TRBV5-6 with TRBJ1-1, with D tentatively TRBD1 (6 bases). The germline V gene has CDR1 SGHDT and CDR2 YYEEEE. V was cut by 3 bases and J by 1 base, with 10 bases left in between. The CDR3 loop spans 14 amino acids. CDR3: CASSSLDRNTEAFF. CDR3 bases: TGTGCCAGCAGCTCCTTGGACAGGAACACTGAAGCTTTCTTT. The complete variable domain, with remaining parts taken from reference TRBV5-6 and TRBJ1-1, reads DAGVTQSPTHLIKTRGQQVTLRCSPKSGHDTVSWYQQALGQGPQFIFQYYEEEERQRGNFPDRFSGHQFPNYSSELNVNALLLGDSALYLCASSSLDRNTEAFFGQGTRLTVV.

The genes are TRBV19 and TRBJ2-7; D uncertain. Trimming removed 0 bases at V and 0 bases at J, with 6 bases between. Germline V gives CDR1 LNHDA, CDR2 SQIVND (reference sequence). CDR3 size: 14 residues. The DNA of the CDR3 is TGTGCCAGTAGTATAGAAGCAAGCTCCTACGAGCAGTACTTC. This translates into CASSIEASSYEQYF.

The chain uses TRBV28 and TRBJ2-3; TRBD1 agrees at 11 bases. The germline V gene has CDR1 MDHEN and CDR2 SYDVKM. The CDR3 extends over 14 amino acids. After removal of 7 bases from V and 5 bases from J, the junction contained 5 bases not matched to a gene. CDR3 bases: TGTGCCAGCACGGACAGGGGGCGCGGAGATACGCAGTATTTT. Amino acid sequence: CASTDRGRGDTQYF. Full variable domain (remainder filled in from reference TRBV28 and TRBJ2-3): DVKVTQSSRYLVKRTGEKVFLECVQDMDHENMFWYRQDPGLGLRLIYFSYDVKMKEKGDIPEGYSVSREKKERFSLILESASTNQTSMYLCASTDRGRGDTQYFGPGTRLTVL.

V is TRBV7-2 and J is TRBJ1-2, with TRBD1 matching 8 bases. There are 12 residues in the CDR3. V dropped 6 bases and J dropped 6; count of bases not matched to a gene: 3. Germline loops: CDR1 SGHTA, CDR2 FQGNSA. Here the CDR3 reads CASRTGADGYTF. DNA for the CDR3: TGTGCCAGCAGGACAGGGGCCGATGGCTACACCTTC.

This clone was counted once. V usage is TRBV5-1 and J usage is TRBJ2-4; perhaps TRBD1 as D (6 bases). From germline, CDR1 is SGHRS and CDR2 YFSETQ. There are 17 residues in the CDR3. V was trimmed by 0 bases and J by 0 bases, leaving 13 bases between them. The CDR3 protein is CASSLGLDRIAKNIQYF. CDR3 sequence (DNA): TGCGCCAGCAGCTTGGGACTCGACAGGATAGCCAAAAACATTCAGTACTTC.

The chain links TRBV5-1 to TRBJ1-6; 8 nucleotides agree with TRBD1. Germline V lookup: CDR1 SGHRS, CDR2 YFSETQ. V gave up 4 bases and J gave up 2 bases; unmatched junction bases: 2. This CDR3 is 15 amino acids long. The CDR3 bases are TGCGCCAGCAGCCGGACAGGGACCTATAATTCACCCCTCCACTTT. It codes for CASSRTGTYNSPLHF.

The chain is built from TRBV5-6 and TRBJ2-1; 10 bases align to TRBD2. The length of the CDR3 is 17 residues. Germline V lookup: CDR1 SGHDT, CDR2 YYEEEE. With 5 bases clipped from V and 1 base from J, the junction kept 9 bases outside the gene matches. The CDR3 is CASRILASGSSYNEQFF. CDR3 in DNA: TGTGCCAGCAGGATTCTCGCTAGCGGGAGTTCCTACAATGAGCAGTTCTTC.

V is TRBV5-1 and J is TRBJ1-2; D is undetermined. Germline V lookup: CDR1 SGHRS, CDR2 YFSETQ. CDR3 length: 16 residues. Deletions cut 1 base from V and 0 bases from J, with 13 bases between. The CDR3: CASSLSGRVANYGYTF. As DNA, the CDR3 is TGCGCCAGCAGCTTGAGTGGGCGGGTGGCTAACTATGGCTACACCTTC.

The rearrangement joins TRBV28 to TRBJ2-1; 7 positions agree with TRBD2. Per germline, CDR1 MDHEN and CDR2 SYDVKM. After removal of 4 bases from V and 8 bases from J, the junction contained 20 bases not matched to a gene. The CDR3 has 18 amino acids. CDR3 in DNA: TGTGCCAGCAGTTCTCCCATTGGGGGAGGGCCAGTATTCTATGAGCAGTTCTTC. Amino acid sequence: CASSSPIGGGPVFYEQFF.

The rearrangement links TRBV6-1 to TRBJ2-2; D might be TRBD2 (5 bases). CDR1 MNHNS and CDR2 SASEGT come from the germline V gene. Trimming took off 6 bases at V and 4 bases at J, with 15 bases between the two ends. CDR3 length: 15 residues. The CDR3 region is CASRAFSGSTGELFF. CDR3 sequence (DNA): TGTGCCAGCAGGGCATTCAGCGGAAGCACCGGGGAGCTGTTTTTT.

The chain combines TRBV7-8 with TRBJ2-6, with 11 bases lining up with TRBD1. CDR1 and CDR2 (germline): SGHVS, FQNEAQ. The CDR3 length is 20 residues. J was trimmed by 1 base and V by 1 base; bases with no gene match: 9. This CDR3 is CASSLGFFGQGASGANVLTF. The CDR3 DNA reads TGTGCCAGCAGCTTAGGATTTTTTGGACAGGGGGCATCTGGGGCCAACGTCCTGACTTTC. Drawing the rest from reference TRBV7-8 and TRBJ2-6, the complete variable domain is GAGVSQSPRYKVAKRGQDVALRCDPISGHVSLFWYQQALGQGPEFLTYFQNEAQLDKSGLPSDRFFAERPEGSVSTLKIQRTQQEDSAVYLCASSLGFFGQGASGANVLTFGAGSRLTVL.

This chain joins TRBV29-1 and TRBJ2-6, with D uncertain. The V end lost 2 bases, the J end lost 2 bases, and 19 bases lay between the germline ends. Germline CDR1 is SQVTM and CDR2 is ANQGSEA. The CDR3 consists of 18 residues. The CDR3 nucleotides read TGCAGCGTTGAAACTTTGTCCCTGGTTGTTCCTGGGGCCAACGTCCTGACTTTC. As protein: CSVETLSLVVPGANVLTF.

This rearrangement joins TRBV6-5 to TRBJ1-5; D remains unclear. The CDR3 runs 14 residues. The germline V and J ends were trimmed by 6 bases and 5 bases, with 14 bases remaining between them. Germline lookup yields CDR1 MNHEY and CDR2 SVGAGI. In nucleotides, the CDR3 is TGTGCCAGCAGAGACGTCGGGGTGGATCAGCCCCAGCATTTT. Its translation: CASRDVGVDQPQHF.

V and J are TRBV18 and TRBJ1-1, with TRBD1 matching over 7 bases. This CDR3 has 14 residues. Germline CDR1 and CDR2: KGHSH and LQKENI. V lost 5 bases and J lost 2; bases outside the gene matches: 5. CDR3 DNA: TGTGCCAGCTCATCAGGGGGTTTTAACACTGAAGCTTTCTTT. It specifies CASSSGGFNTEAFF.

The V and J genes are TRBV7-6 and TRBJ1-4; unclear D gene. The V end lost 5 bases, the J end lost 0 bases, and 13 bases lay between the germline ends. The germline V gene has CDR1 SGHVS and CDR2 FNYEAQ. The CDR3 covers 16 residues. The CDR3 sequence: CASSPGWRATNEKLFF. Written as DNA, the CDR3 is TGTGCCAGCAGCCCGGGTTGGAGGGCAACTAATGAAAAACTGTTTTTT.

The rearrangement uses TRBV6-1 and TRBJ2-2, with TRBD2 matching 8 bases. V was pared by 2 bases and J by 3 bases, with 5 bases of the junction left unmatched. Germline CDR1 reads MNHNS; CDR2 reads SASEGT. The CDR3 is made up of 16 amino acids. The chain's CDR3 is CASSENGTSYTGELFF. The CDR3 region has the DNA TGTGCCAGCAGTGAAAATGGGACTAGTTACACCGGGGAGCTGTTTTTT.

The gene calls are TRBV5-1 and TRBJ1-1; D gene unclear. V was shortened by 0 bases and J by 4 bases, with 13 bases between the two germline ends. Per the germline V gene, CDR1 is SGHRS and CDR2 is YFSETQ. The CDR3 length is 15 residues. The CDR3 sequence is CASSLVSGGSTEAFF. The CDR3 DNA is TGCGCCAGCAGCTTGGTATCCGGTGGTAGCACTGAAGCTTTCTTT.

The chain has TRBV7-9 and TRBJ2-7; D possibly corresponds to TRBD2 (5 bases). Trimming pared 4 bases from V and 1 base from J, leaving 20 bases between. Germline V CDR1 and CDR2: SEHNR, FQNEAQ (reference sequence). The length of the CDR3 is 17 residues. Here the CDR3 DNA reads TGTGCCAGCAGCTCCTCCGACCGGGAAGAAGGGTCCTACGAGCAGTACTTC. Protein: CASSSSDREEGSYEQYF. The full variable domain, its missing parts supplied by reference TRBV7-9 and TRBJ2-7, is DTGVSQNPRHKITKRGQNVTFRCDPISEHNRLYWYRQTLGQGPEFLTYFQNEAQLEKSRLLSDRFSAERPKGSFSTLEIQRTEQGDSAMYLCASSSSDREEGSYEQYFGPGTRLTVT.

V is TRBV6-6 and J is TRBJ1-6; 10 bases fit TRBD1. V lost 4 bases and J lost 9; bases outside the gene matches: 6. This CDR3 comprises 15 residues. Germline V lookup: CDR1 MNHNY, CDR2 SVGAGI (reference sequence). The CDR3 region has the DNA TGTGCCAGCAGTTTATTGGGGACAGGGGTTTCACCCCTCCACTTT. This encodes CASSLLGTGVSPLHF.

This chain uses TRBV27 with TRBJ2-3, with 13 bases lining up with TRBD2. V trimming: 5 bases; J trimming: 2 bases; junction bases outside the gene matches: 10. This CDR3 has 18 residues. CDR1 and CDR2 (germline): MNHEY, SMNVEV (reference sequence). In DNA form, the CDR3 reads TGTGCCAGCAGTGAAGGACTAGCGGGAGTAAGGGACACAGATACGCAGTATTTT. This gives the protein CASSEGLAGVRDTDTQYF.

The V call is TRBV10-3, the J call TRBJ2-3, with TRBD2 identical over 9 bases. This CDR3 comprises 14 residues. The germline gives CDR1 ENHRY, CDR2 SYGVKD. J lost 6 bases, V lost 8 bases, and 9 bases had no gene match. This CDR3 is CAIGAGGLSDTQYF. DNA of the CDR3: TGTGCCATCGGGGCGGGGGGGCTATCGGATACGCAGTATTTT.

The rearrangement joins TRBV5-6 to TRBJ1-4; 10 nucleotides align to TRBD1. The CDR3 runs to 16 residues. In germline, CDR1 is SGHDT, CDR2 YYEEEE. V lost 4 bases to trimming and J lost 6 bases; unmatched junction nucleotides: 9. CDR3 protein: CASSRGTGARDEKLFF. The CDR3, as DNA: TGTGCCAGCAGCAGGGGGACAGGGGCCCGGGATGAAAAACTGTTTTTT.

This clone has only one observation. The J gene is TRBJ1-2, the V gene TRBV5-8, with D possibly TRBD1 on 5 matching bases. The ends were cut back, 1 base at V and 6 bases at J, with 13 bases in the middle. Germline V CDR1 and CDR2: SGHTS, YDEGEE. The CDR3 runs to 14 residues. The CDR3 protein is CASSLQGQVDGYTF. CDR3 DNA sequence: TGTGCCAGCAGCTTGCAGGGTCAGGTGGATGGCTACACCTTC.

The V gene is TRBV19, the J gene TRBJ2-2; perhaps TRBD1 as D (6 bases). Trimming removed 5 bases from V and 5 bases from J, with 18 bases in between. Germline CDR1 and CDR2: LNHDA and SQIVND (reference sequence). The CDR3 length is 16 residues. The CDR3 DNA reads TGTGCCAGTAGTCAGGAAGAGTACAGGGCGACCGGGGAGCTGTTTTTT. Its protein is CASSQEEYRATGELFF.

The chain has TRBV7-2 and TRBJ2-2; D gene uncertain. The V end lost 5 bases, the J end lost 5 bases, and 12 bases lay between the germline ends. Per germline, CDR1 SGHTA and CDR2 FQGNSA. The CDR3 spans 14 residues. In nucleotides, the CDR3 is TGTGCCAGCAGCCTTACGTCAGGAACCGGGGAGCTGTTTTTT. This codes for CASSLTSGTGELFF.

CDR3 nucleotide sequence: TGTGCCAGCAGCGAACCGGACAGGGCCACCTACGAGCAGTACTTC. Translated, it gives CASSEPDRATYEQYF. The chain recombines TRBV5-4 with TRBJ2-7; 8 nucleotides agree with TRBD1. Germline assignment: CDR1 SGHNT and CDR2 YYREEE (reference sequence). Trimming took 4 bases from V and 2 from J; bases not matched to a gene: 8. The CDR3 sequence is 15 residues long. Full variable domain (missing parts from reference TRBV5-4 and TRBJ2-7): ETGVTQSPTHLIKTRGQQVTLRCSSQSGHNTVSWYQQALGQGPQFIFQYYREEENGRGNFPPRFSGLQFPNYSSELNVNALELDDSALYLCASSEPDRATYEQYFGPGTRLTVT.

The chain joins TRBV9 to TRBJ2-2, with unresolved D. Trimming pared 2 bases from V and 0 bases from J, leaving 5 bases between. The germline V gene has CDR1 SGDLS and CDR2 YYNGEE. There are 14 residues in the CDR3. The CDR3 reads CASSVDSNTGELFF. The CDR3 region has the DNA TGTGCCAGCAGCGTCGACTCGAACACCGGGGAGCTGTTTTTT. The entire variable domain, with the rest obtained from reference TRBV9 and TRBJ2-2, is as follows: DSGVTQTPKHLITATGQRVTLRCSPRSGDLSVYWYQQSLDQGLQFLIQYYNGEERAKGNILERFSAQQFPDLHSELNLSSLELGDSALYFCASSVDSNTGELFFGEGSRLTVL.